The TCR beta chain under discussion was sequenced for a study of blood T cell repertoires in COVID-19. Study-level information: Samples representing acute and convalescent COVID-19 were sourced from the United States, Italy and Spain. From T cells, B-cell-depleted T cells, or PBMCs came the material, which was cDNA or gDNA.

Trimming stripped 2 bases from V and 4 bases from J, with 12 bases between. CDR1 is MNHEY and CDR2 is SVGAGI in the germline V gene. This CDR3 spans 15 amino acids. How the authors handled the data: Scientists estimated how many nucleated cells there were by amplifying reference gene primers. TCRdb's copy holds only in-frame clones and misses some; the assay was immunoSEQ multiplex PCR. The D gene and trimming were derived from the DNA, and the V and J assignments and clone size from that table. The table has about 200,000 clones, around 86% seen once. The sample was peripheral blood. The clonotype originates from a man aged 55 to 69 who had recovered from COVID-19. The J gene is TRBJ1-5, the V gene TRBV6-5; D is perhaps TRBD1 (6 bases). CDR3 in amino acids: CASSYGRDKNQPQHF. In nucleotides, the CDR3 is TGTGCCAGCAGTTACGGTCGGGACAAAAATCAGCCCCAGCATTTT.